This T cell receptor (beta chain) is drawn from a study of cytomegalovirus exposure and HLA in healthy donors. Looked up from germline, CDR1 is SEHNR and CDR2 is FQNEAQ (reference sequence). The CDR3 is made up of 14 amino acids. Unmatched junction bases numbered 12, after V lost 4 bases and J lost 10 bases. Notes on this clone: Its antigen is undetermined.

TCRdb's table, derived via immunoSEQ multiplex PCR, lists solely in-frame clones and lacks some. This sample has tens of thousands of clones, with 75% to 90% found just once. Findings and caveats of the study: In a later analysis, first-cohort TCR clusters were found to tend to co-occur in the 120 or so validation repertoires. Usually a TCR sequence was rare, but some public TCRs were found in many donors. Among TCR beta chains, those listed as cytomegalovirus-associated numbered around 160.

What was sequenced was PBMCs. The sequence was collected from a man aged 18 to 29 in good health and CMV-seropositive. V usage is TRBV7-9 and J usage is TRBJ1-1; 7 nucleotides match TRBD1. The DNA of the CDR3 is TGTGCCAGCAGCTCACTTAATGCCCCAGGGGGAGCTTTCTTT. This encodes CASSSLNAPGGAFF.